This T cell receptor (beta chain) was profiled in a study of blood T cell repertoires in COVID-19. Study context: PBMCs, B-cell-depleted T cells, or T cells were the source of the cDNA or gDNA that made up the material.

CDR3 size: 15 residues. CDR1 and CDR2 from the germline V gene are SGHNT and YYREEE (reference sequence). V was clipped by 0 bases and J by 3 bases, with 10 bases between them. Here immunoSEQ multiplex PCR was the method, and the copy in TCRdb shows in-frame clones only, minus some. The top ten hold approximately 9.6% of the sample, which has 200,000 to 300,000 clones, 85% seen once. This TCR derives from a woman in her forties or fifties with acute COVID-19. Sequencing was carried out using PBMCs or T cells enriched from blood (not recorded which). The chain joins TRBV5-4 to TRBJ2-1; D remains unclear. The CDR3 protein is CASSLGQSFYNEQFF. The CDR3 region has the DNA TGTGCCAGCAGCTTGGGACAAAGTTTCTACAATGAGCAGTTCTTC. The entire variable domain, with the rest obtained from reference TRBV5-4 and TRBJ2-1, is as follows: ETGVTQSPTHLIKTRGQQVTLRCSSQSGHNTVSWYQQALGQGPQFIFQYYREEENGRGNFPPRFSGLQFPNYSSELNVNALELDDSALYLCASSLGQSFYNEQFFGPGTRLTVL.